These 22 T cell receptor beta chains originate from one sample sequenced in a study of T-cell memory formation after mild COVID-19. One entry per CDR3 protein, called by TCRdb with MiXCR from the 5' RACE reads. Of 150,000 or so distinct CDR3 sequences listed, 13% to 15% are singletons. The sequencing input was PBMCs or a T cell subset sorted from them (not recorded which). Every receptor here comes from an adult woman who had mild COVID-19 (a few samples of this study predate the infection). Cell type and time point are not known.

The table lists this clonotype with a few counts. The V gene is TRBV6-4, the J gene TRBJ2-3; D ambiguous. The CDR3 sequence is 16 residues long. CDR1 and CDR2 from the germline V gene are MRHNA and SNTAGT. V lost 0 bases and J lost 3, with 13 bases in between. The CDR3 loop reads CASSDSGSLGTDTQYF. CDR3 DNA sequence: TGTGCCAGCAGTGACTCGGGTTCCCTAGGAACAGATACGCAGTATTTT.

This chain joins TRBV7-2 and TRBJ2-6; D tentatively fits TRBD1 or TRBD2 (5 bases each). V was pared by 3 bases and J by 2 bases, with 20 bases between. The CDR3 is 19 residues long. Per the germline V gene, CDR1 is SGHTA and CDR2 is FQGNSA. CDR3 in amino acids: CASSFRGTSGRAGANVLTF. CDR3 bases: TGTGCCAGCAGCTTCCGAGGGACGTCCGGCCGGGCTGGGGCCAACGTCCTGACTTTC.

The chain has TRBV7-6 and TRBJ1-6; 10 bases map to TRBD1. The CDR3 contains 17 residues. Germline V gene data show CDR1 as SGHVS and CDR2 as FNYEAQ. V was pared by 1 base and J by 5 bases, with 5 bases of the junction left unmatched. The CDR3 reads CASSLGRGQGDNSPLHF. CDR3 coding DNA: TGTGCCAGCAGCTTAGGAAGAGGACAGGGGGATAATTCACCCCTCCACTTT. The variable domain in full, completed from reference TRBV7-6 and TRBJ1-6, reads GAGVSQSPRYKVTKRGQDVALRCDPISGHVSLYWYRQALGQGPEFLTYFNYEAQQDKSGLPNDRFSAERPEGSISTLTIQRTEQRDSAMYRCASSLGRGQGDNSPLHFGNGTRLTVT.

The J gene is TRBJ1-2, the V gene TRBV12-3 or TRBV12-4; a possible D gene is TRBD1 (6 bases). Trimming pared 3 bases from V and 3 bases from J, leaving 8 bases between. CDR3 length: 13 amino acids. The CDR3 DNA reads TGTGCCAGCAGTTTGGCAGGGGACTATGGCTACACCTTC. Amino acids: CASSLAGDYGYTF.

This sequence joins TRBV12-3 or TRBV12-4 and TRBJ2-2, with D unclear. The CDR3 contains 16 residues. Between the trimmed V and J ends, which lost 2 bases and 1 base, there was a span of 11 bases. CDR3 sequence reads: CASSLLNGRNTGELFF. CDR3 nucleotide sequence: TGTGCCAGCAGTTTACTCAATGGGCGGAACACCGGGGAGCTGTTTTTT.

The V call is TRBV7-7, the J call TRBJ2-5, with D unclear. Germline V CDR1 and CDR2: SSHAT, FNYEAQ (reference sequence). This CDR3 spans 14 amino acids. V was cut by 8 bases and J by 2 bases, with 15 bases left in between. Here the CDR3 DNA reads TGTGCCAGCGGACGTAGTTCCGGGCAAGAGACCCAGTACTTC. As protein: CASGRSSGQETQYF.

The rearrangement joins TRBV6-6 to TRBJ2-7, with D perhaps TRBD1 (6 bases). V lost 8 bases, J lost 0 bases, and 14 bases lay in between. The germline V gene encodes CDR1 MNHNY and CDR2 SVGAGI (reference sequence). This CDR3 contains 14 residues. The chain's CDR3 is CASRRDTSSYEQYF. The CDR3 DNA sequence: TGTGCCAGCCGCCGGGACACGAGCTCCTACGAGCAGTACTTC.

This clonotype was seen a handful of times. The chain links TRBV27 to TRBJ2-7; D is undetermined. This CDR3 has 14 amino acids. The V end was cut by 5 bases, the J end by 4 bases, with 15 bases between. The germline V gene has CDR1 MNHEY and CDR2 SMNVEV (reference sequence). The chain's CDR3 is CASSTASKAYEQYF. DNA for the CDR3: TGTGCCAGCAGTACCGCTTCAAAGGCTTACGAGCAGTACTTC.

This clonotype was counted between two and nine times. The J gene is TRBJ2-7, the V gene TRBV5-1, with D possibly being TRBD1 or TRBD2 (5 bases each). This CDR3 has 13 residues. Trimming shortened V by 1 base and J by 7 bases, and 12 bases separated the two germline ends. In germline, CDR1 is SGHRS, CDR2 YFSETQ. CDR3 protein: CASSLFKGTEQYF. For the CDR3, the DNA is TGCGCCAGCAGCTTGTTTAAGGGGACGGAGCAGTACTTC.

This chain uses TRBV24-1 with TRBJ2-1; TRBD2 agrees at 7 bases. Trimming removed 3 bases from V and 3 bases from J; junction bases left unmatched: 7. This CDR3 comprises 16 residues. Germline V gives CDR1 KGHDR, CDR2 SFDVKD. CDR3 region: CATSDGGGGIYNEQFF. DNA for the CDR3: TGTGCCACCAGTGATGGGGGGGGAGGAATCTACAATGAGCAGTTCTTC.

The chain links TRBV7-8 to TRBJ1-3; perhaps TRBD1 as D (6 bases). CDR1 and CDR2 from the germline V gene are SGHVS and FQNEAQ. V was shortened by 4 bases and J by 0 bases, with 13 bases between the two germline ends. The CDR3 loop spans 16 amino acids. The CDR3 sequence is CASSYQGSVSGNTIYF. For the CDR3, the DNA is TGTGCCAGCAGCTACCAGGGGTCTGTCTCTGGAAACACCATATATTTT.

This clonotype turned up a few times. J is TRBJ2-1 and V is TRBV3-1; D is perhaps TRBD2 (5 bases). CDR1 is LGHDT, CDR2 YNNKEL, per germline (reference sequence). V lost 8 bases to trimming and J lost 2 bases, with 10 bases between them. CDR3 size: 13 residues. DNA for the CDR3: TGTGCCAGCGAGGGATCCACCTACAATGAGCAGTTCTTC. This gives the protein CASEGSTYNEQFF.

This sequence joins TRBV12-3 or TRBV12-4 and TRBJ2-1; D perhaps matches TRBD2 (5 bases). The CDR3 is made up of 13 amino acids. The germline V and J ends were trimmed by 0 bases and 7 bases, with 7 bases remaining between them. The CDR3 DNA follows: TGTGCCAGCAGTTTAGCGCGGAGGAATGAGCAGTTCTTC. Its protein product is CASSLARRNEQFF.

The chain recombines TRBV6-5 with TRBJ2-7; TRBD2 matches at 7 bases. The J segment lost 3 bases and the V segment lost 6 bases, leaving 8 bases of the junction unmatched. The CDR3 is made up of 14 amino acids. Germline CDR1 is MNHEY and CDR2 is SVGAGI. DNA of the CDR3: TGTGCCAGCAGCGATGGGGGGGAGGGCTACGAGCAGTACTTC. It specifies CASSDGGEGYEQYF.

Of note for this clonotype: Relative to the germline gene, one junction end is altered; a read error may explain this. The chain has TRBV7-9 and TRBJ1-1; D gene uncertain. CDR3 length equals 8 residues. The germline V gene encodes CDR1 SEHNR and CDR2 FQNEAQ (reference sequence). CDR3 sequence (DNA): TGTGCCAGCAGCTTAGGGGATTTT. This sequence encodes CASSLGDF.

This chain joins TRBV25-1 and TRBJ2-2, with TRBD1 matching over 8 bases. With V trimmed by 5 bases and J by 3 bases, 5 bases remained unmatched. Germline CDR1 reads MGHDK; CDR2 reads SYGVNS. This CDR3 spans 15 amino acids. This CDR3 reads CASSKTGAHTGELFF. CDR3 DNA sequence: TGTGCCAGCAGTAAGACAGGGGCCCACACCGGGGAGCTGTTTTTT.

J is TRBJ2-7 and V is TRBV5-6, with D maybe TRBD2 (6 bases). The CDR3 loop spans 14 amino acids. Germline V CDR1 and CDR2: SGHDT, YYEEEE. The V and J ends lost 4 bases and 6 bases respectively, with 17 bases between them. Written as DNA, the CDR3 is TGTGCCAGCAGCAACCGGGACTCCCTCTCCGAGCAGTACTTC. Its translation: CASSNRDSLSEQYF.

The rearrangement uses TRBV6-6 and TRBJ2-5; D remains ambiguous. CDR3 size: 10 residues. Trimming took 6 bases from V and 5 from J, leaving 4 bases between them. Germline V gene sequence: CDR1 MNHNY, CDR2 SVGAGI (reference sequence). DNA for the CDR3: TGTGCCAGCAGGCGGGAGACCCAGTACTTC. As protein: CASRRETQYF.

The chain uses TRBV5-1 and TRBJ2-3; 7 positions match TRBD2. V lost 4 bases and J lost 4; bases outside the gene matches: 6. The CDR3 has 14 residues. Germline assignment: CDR1 SGHRS and CDR2 YFSETQ. CDR3 sequence (DNA): TGCGCCAGCAGCCCCCCTAGCGGAGCAGATACGCAGTATTTT. As protein: CASSPPSGADTQYF.

V and J are TRBV7-9 and TRBJ1-4; tentative D call: TRBD1 (5 bases). The CDR3 consists of 15 residues. V was clipped by 5 bases and J by 6 bases, with 16 bases between them. Per germline, CDR1 SEHNR and CDR2 FQNEAQ (reference sequence). The CDR3 spells CASSLLGTWDEKLFF. CDR3 DNA sequence: TGTGCCAGCAGCCTCCTAGGGACCTGGGATGAAAAACTGTTTTTT.

This clonotype was observed many times. This chain links TRBV5-1 with TRBJ2-7; D gene unclear. The V end was cut by 3 bases, the J end by 4 bases, with 11 bases between. Germline V gene sequence: CDR1 SGHRS, CDR2 YFSETQ. The CDR3 spans 13 residues. The CDR3 sequence: CASSSGNNYEQYF. The CDR3 DNA sequence: TGCGCCAGCAGCTCCGGCAACAATTACGAGCAGTACTTC.

The V call is TRBV4-2, the J call TRBJ2-1; 8 nucleotides align to TRBD1. Trimming took 0 bases from V and 8 from J; bases not matched to a gene: 6. The CDR3 runs to 15 residues. CDR1 is LGHNA, CDR2 YNFKEQ, per germline. For the CDR3, the DNA is TGTGCCAGCAGCCAAGACGGGCAGGGGGCGTATGAGCAGTTCTTC. This sequence encodes CASSQDGQGAYEQFF.